This note documents a single T cell receptor beta chain sequence. This table comes from immunoSEQ multiplex PCR, and its TCRdb copy is limited to in-frame clones, with some not included. This table has approximately 100,000 clones, about 91% appearing once. This sample was included in a study of blood T cell repertoires in COVID-19. Study-wide context: The cDNA or gDNA used as material had been derived from T cells, B-cell-depleted T cells, or PBMCs.

CDR3 length equals 15 residues. J lost 4 bases, V lost 4 bases, and 9 bases had no gene match. The sample consisted of peripheral blood. The genes are TRBV5-3 and TRBJ2-7, with 9 bases lining up with TRBD2. TRBV5-3 is marked as an open reading frame, function uncertain. The TCR was taken from a woman older than 75 with active COVID-19. The CDR3 DNA reads as TGTGCCAGAAGCACTAGCGGGCGGGGGGTTTACGAGCAGTACTTC. Translating gives CARSTSGRGVYEQYF.